The clone carrying this TCR beta chain was seen once. Sequenced by immunoSEQ multiplex PCR; TCRdb stores in-frame clones only, minus some. Of 180,000 or so clones listed, about 86% were seen once; the top ten hold more than 7%. These data originate in a study of T cell responses to AZD1222 COVID-19 vaccine. V shed 5 bases and J 2 bases; nucleotides not matched to a gene: 6. Germline assignment: CDR1 MNHEY and CDR2 SVGAGI. The CDR3 length is 15 residues. Sequencing used peripheral blood, obtained on day 0 of AZD1222 vaccination. This rearrangement joins TRBV6-5 to TRBJ2-5; 9 nucleotides match TRBD2. This TCR derives from an adult in good health. CDR3 in DNA: TGTGCCAGCAGTCCCCCTAGCGGGGTACAAGAGACCCAGTACTTC. This sequence encodes CASSPPSGVQETQYF.